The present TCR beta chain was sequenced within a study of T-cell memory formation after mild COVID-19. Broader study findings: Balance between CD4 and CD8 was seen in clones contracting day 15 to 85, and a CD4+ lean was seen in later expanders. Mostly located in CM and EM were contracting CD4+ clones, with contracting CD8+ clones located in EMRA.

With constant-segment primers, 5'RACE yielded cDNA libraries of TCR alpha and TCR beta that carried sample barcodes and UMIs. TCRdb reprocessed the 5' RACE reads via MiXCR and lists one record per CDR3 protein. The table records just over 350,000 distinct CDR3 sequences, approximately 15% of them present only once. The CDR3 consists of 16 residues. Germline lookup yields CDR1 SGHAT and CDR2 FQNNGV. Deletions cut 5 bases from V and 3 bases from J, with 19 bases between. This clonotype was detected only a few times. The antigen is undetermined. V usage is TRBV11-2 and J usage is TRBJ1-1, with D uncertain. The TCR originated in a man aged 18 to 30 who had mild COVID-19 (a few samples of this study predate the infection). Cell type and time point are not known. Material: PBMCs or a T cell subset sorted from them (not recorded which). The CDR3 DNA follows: TGTGCCAGCAGCCCTAAGGGCTTACGCGGTCACACTGAAGCTTTCTTT. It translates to CASSPKGLRGHTEAFF.